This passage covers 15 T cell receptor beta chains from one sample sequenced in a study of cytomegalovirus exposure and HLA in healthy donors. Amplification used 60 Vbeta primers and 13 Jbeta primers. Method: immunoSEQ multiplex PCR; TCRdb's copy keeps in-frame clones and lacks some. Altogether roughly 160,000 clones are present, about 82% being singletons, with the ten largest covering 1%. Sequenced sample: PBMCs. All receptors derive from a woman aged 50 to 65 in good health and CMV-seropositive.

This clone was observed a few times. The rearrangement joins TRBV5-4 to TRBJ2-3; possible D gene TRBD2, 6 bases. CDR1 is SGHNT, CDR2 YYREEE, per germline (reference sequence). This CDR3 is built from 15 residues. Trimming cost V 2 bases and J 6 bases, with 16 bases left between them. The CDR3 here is CASSFGGTGQDTQYF. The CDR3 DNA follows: TGTGCCAGCAGCTTCGGGGGTACAGGCCAGGATACGCAGTATTTT.

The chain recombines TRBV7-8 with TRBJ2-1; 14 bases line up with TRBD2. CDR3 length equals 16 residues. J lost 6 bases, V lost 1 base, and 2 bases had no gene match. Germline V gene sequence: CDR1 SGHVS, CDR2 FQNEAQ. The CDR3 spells CASSLVGTSGGNEQFF. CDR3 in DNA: TGTGCCAGCAGCTTAGTAGGGACTAGCGGGGGCAATGAGCAGTTCTTC.

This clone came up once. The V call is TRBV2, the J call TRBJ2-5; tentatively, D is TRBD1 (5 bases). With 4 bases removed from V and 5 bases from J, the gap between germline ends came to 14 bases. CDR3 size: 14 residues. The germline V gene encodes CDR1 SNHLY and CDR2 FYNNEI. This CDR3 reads CASSVMQGRETQYF. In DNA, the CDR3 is TGTGCCAGCAGTGTAATGCAGGGCCGGGAGACCCAGTACTTC.

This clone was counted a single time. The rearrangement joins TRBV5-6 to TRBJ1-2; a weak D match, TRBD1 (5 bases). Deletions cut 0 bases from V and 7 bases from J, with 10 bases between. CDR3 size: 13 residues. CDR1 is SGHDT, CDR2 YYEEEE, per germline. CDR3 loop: CASSLARVGGYTF. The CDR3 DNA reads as TGTGCCAGCAGCTTGGCCAGGGTGGGTGGCTACACCTTC. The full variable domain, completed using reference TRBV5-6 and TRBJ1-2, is DAGVTQSPTHLIKTRGQQVTLRCSPKSGHDTVSWYQQALGQGPQFIFQYYEEEERQRGNFPDRFSGHQFPNYSSELNVNALLLGDSALYLCASSLARVGGYTFGSGTRLTVV.

The CDR3 DNA follows: TGTGCCAGCAGTTCACCAGACAGGGGGTCTACTGAAGCTTTCTTT. Translation gives CASSSPDRGSTEAFF. The gene calls are TRBV28 and TRBJ1-1; TRBD1 agrees at 9 bases. With 4 bases clipped from V and 5 bases from J, the junction kept 8 bases outside the gene matches. Germline values: CDR1 MDHEN, CDR2 SYDVKM. The CDR3 is 15 residues long.

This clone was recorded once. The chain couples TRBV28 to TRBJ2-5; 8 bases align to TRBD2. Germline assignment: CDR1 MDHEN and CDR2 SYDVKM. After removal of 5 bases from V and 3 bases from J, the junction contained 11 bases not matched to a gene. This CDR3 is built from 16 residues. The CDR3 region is CASSPSRREVEETQYF. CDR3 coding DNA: TGTGCCAGCAGTCCGTCCCGGCGGGAGGTCGAAGAGACCCAGTACTTC.

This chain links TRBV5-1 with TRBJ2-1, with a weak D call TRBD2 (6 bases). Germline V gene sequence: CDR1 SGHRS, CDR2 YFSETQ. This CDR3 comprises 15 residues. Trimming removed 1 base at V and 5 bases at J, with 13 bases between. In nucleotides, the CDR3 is TGCGCCAGCAGCTTGATGGAGGGGAGGAACAATGAGCAGTTCTTC. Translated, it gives CASSLMEGRNNEQFF.

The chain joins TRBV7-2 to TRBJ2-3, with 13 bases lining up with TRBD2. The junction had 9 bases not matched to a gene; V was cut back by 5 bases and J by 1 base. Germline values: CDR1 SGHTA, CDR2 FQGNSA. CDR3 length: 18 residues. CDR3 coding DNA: TGTGCCAGCAGCCCCCGGGGCGGACTAGCGGGAGGCACAGATACGCAGTATTTT. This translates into CASSPRGGLAGGTDTQYF.

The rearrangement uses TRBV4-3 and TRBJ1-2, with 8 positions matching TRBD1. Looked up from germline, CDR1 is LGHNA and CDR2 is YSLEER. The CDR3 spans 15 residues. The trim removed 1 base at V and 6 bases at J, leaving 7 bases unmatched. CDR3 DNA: TGCGCCAGCAGCCAAGTAGGGACAGGAAGGAATGGCTACACCTTC. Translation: CASSQVGTGRNGYTF.

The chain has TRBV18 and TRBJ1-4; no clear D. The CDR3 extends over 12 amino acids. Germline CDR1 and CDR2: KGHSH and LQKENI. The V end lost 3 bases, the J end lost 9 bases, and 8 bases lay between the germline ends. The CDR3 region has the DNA TGTGCCAGCTCACCGTCTGAGCAAAAACTGTTTTTT. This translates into CASSPSEQKLFF.

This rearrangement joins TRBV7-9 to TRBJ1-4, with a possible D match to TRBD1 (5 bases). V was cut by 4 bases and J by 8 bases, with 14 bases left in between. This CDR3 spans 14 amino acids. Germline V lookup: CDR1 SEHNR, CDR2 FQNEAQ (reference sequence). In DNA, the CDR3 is TGTGCCAGCAGCTCCCGCGGGGGGAGGGAAAAACTGTTTTTT. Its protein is CASSSRGGREKLFF.

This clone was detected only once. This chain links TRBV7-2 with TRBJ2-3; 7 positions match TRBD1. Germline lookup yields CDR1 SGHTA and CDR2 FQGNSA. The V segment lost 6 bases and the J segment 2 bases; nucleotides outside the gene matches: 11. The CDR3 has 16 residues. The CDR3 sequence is CASRFLTGAVTDTQYF. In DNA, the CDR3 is TGTGCCAGCAGATTCCTAACAGGGGCCGTCACAGATACGCAGTATTTT.

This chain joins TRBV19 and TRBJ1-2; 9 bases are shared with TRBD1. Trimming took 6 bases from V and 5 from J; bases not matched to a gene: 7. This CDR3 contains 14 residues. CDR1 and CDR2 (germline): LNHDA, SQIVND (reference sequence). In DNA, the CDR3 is TGTGCCAGTAGATACCAACAGGGGGCGTATGGCTACACCTTC. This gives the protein CASRYQQGAYGYTF. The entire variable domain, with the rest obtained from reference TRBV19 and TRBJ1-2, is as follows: DGGITQSPKYLFRKEGQNVTLSCEQNLNHDAMYWYRQDPGQGLRLIYYSQIVNDFQKGDIAEGYSVSREKKESFPLTVTSAQKNPTAFYLCASRYQQGAYGYTFGSGTRLTVV.

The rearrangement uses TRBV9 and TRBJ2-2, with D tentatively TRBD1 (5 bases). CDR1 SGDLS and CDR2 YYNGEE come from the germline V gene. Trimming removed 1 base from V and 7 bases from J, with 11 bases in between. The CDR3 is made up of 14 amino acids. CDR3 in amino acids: CASSVSRAFGELFF. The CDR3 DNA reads TGTGCCAGCAGCGTAAGCAGGGCTTTCGGGGAGCTGTTTTTT.

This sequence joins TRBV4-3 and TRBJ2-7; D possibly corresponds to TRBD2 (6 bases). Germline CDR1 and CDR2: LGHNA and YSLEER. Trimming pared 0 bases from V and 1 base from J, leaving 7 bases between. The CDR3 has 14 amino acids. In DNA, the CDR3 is TGCGCCAGCAGCCAAGATGGAGGGTCCTACGAGCAGTACTTC. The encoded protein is CASSQDGGSYEQYF.